A selection of T cell receptor beta chains follows, all from one sample in a study of blood T cell repertoires in COVID-19. The method was immunoSEQ multiplex PCR; TCRdb's version includes in-frame clones alone and lacks a portion of them. The sample yields under 250,000 clones, 85% to 90% seen once. Sequencing was performed on PBMCs or T cells enriched from blood (not recorded which). These receptors were taken from a woman in her twenties or thirties with acute COVID-19. CDR3s include the opening cysteine and the closing phenylalanine or tryptophan. D genes are given only for firm matches. Size tells how often a clone was seen (once, few, many) or the class of an expanded clone, and some rows leave it out.

j_call v_call clone_size d_call cdr3_length cdr3_aa cdr3_nt
TRBJ1-1 TRBV5-6 - - 13 CASTRQINTEAFF TGTGCCAGCACTCGCCAGATTAACACTGAAGCTTTCTTT
TRBJ1-1 TRBV4-1 once - 13 CASSHRWDTEAFF TGCGCCAGCAGTCACAGGTGGGACACTGAAGCTTTCTTT
TRBJ2-3 TRBV9 - TRBD1 15 CASSGQGALTDTQYF TGTGCCAGCAGCGGACAGGGGGCGCTTACAGATACGCAGTATTTT
TRBJ1-5 TRBV5-1 few TRBD1 14 CASSLQGAGQPQHF TGCGCCAGCAGCCTGCAGGGGGCCGGCCAGCCCCAGCATTTT
TRBJ2-3 TRBV9 - TRBD2 16 CASSVGLAGGLNTQYF TGTGCCAGCAGCGTAGGACTAGCGGGGGGCCTTAATACGCAGTATTTT
TRBJ2-7 TRBV7-6 - TRBD1 16 CASSLVGQGASQRQYF TGTGCCAGCAGCTTAGTTGGGCAGGGGGCCTCTCAGAGGCAGTACTTC
TRBJ2-2 TRBV2 - TRBD1 13 CASSVGQAGELFF TGTGCCAGCAGTGTAGGACAGGCCGGGGAGCTGTTTTTT
TRBJ1-1 TRBV27 - - 15 CASSLGTGWGTEAFF TGTGCCAGCAGCCTAGGAACAGGGTGGGGCACTGAAGCTTTCTTT
TRBJ2-3 TRBV2 few TRBD2 14 CASRLAGGRDTQYF TGTGCCAGCAGGCTAGCGGGGGGGAGGGATACGCAGTATTTT
TRBJ1-5 TRBV30 once - 12 CAWGREAQPQHF TGTGCCTGGGGCAGGGAGGCTCAGCCCCAGCATTTT
TRBJ2-2 TRBV27 - TRBD2 15 CASRERGGGTGELFF TGTGCCAGCAGAGAGCGGGGGGGCGGTACCGGGGAGCTGTTTTTT
TRBJ2-1 TRBV12-5 - TRBD1 16 CAYFPRDRGPGNEQFF TGTGCCTACTTTCCCCGGGACAGGGGGCCGGGTAATGAGCAGTTCTTC
TRBJ1-3 TRBV30 - - 15 CAWSARKTDGNTIYF TGTGCCTGGAGTGCCCGGAAAACAGACGGAAACACCATATATTTT
TRBJ2-1 TRBV11-3 - TRBD2 18 CASSLDAGLAGGQGEQFF TGTGCCAGCAGCTTAGACGCGGGACTAGCGGGGGGGCAGGGTGAGCAGTTCTTC
TRBJ2-1 TRBV2 - TRBD2 14 CAVWSGANNNEQFF TGTGCCGTATGGAGCGGGGCTAATAACAATGAGCAGTTCTTC
TRBJ1-2 TRBV5-5 - - 14 CASSLFQGNYGYTF TGTGCCAGCAGCTTGTTTCAGGGAAACTATGGCTACACCTTC
TRBJ1-3 TRBV11-2 - TRBD1 15 CASTQGASSRNTIYF TGTGCCAGCACCCAGGGGGCATCTTCTAGAAACACCATATATTTT
TRBJ2-3 TRBV30 - - 13 CAWSTLVRDTQYF TGTGCCTGGAGTACCTTAGTCCGAGATACGCAGTATTTT
TRBJ1-2 TRBV19 - TRBD1 13 CASTHDRGYGYTF TGTGCCAGTACCCACGACAGGGGCTATGGCTACACCTTC
TRBJ1-1 TRBV5-8 - TRBD1 14 CASSLQGAVTEAFF TGTGCCAGCAGCTTACAGGGGGCAGTCACTGAAGCTTTCTTT
TRBJ1-5 TRBV9 - TRBD1 16 CASSLGQGAQNQPQHF TGTGCCAGCAGTCTTGGGCAGGGGGCGCAGAATCAGCCCCAGCATTTT
TRBJ2-3 TRBV5-6 - - 14 CASSPDGVWDTQYF TGTGCCAGCAGCCCGGACGGGGTTTGGGATACGCAGTATTTT
TRBJ2-5 TRBV11-2 few - 14 CASSIGSFQETQYF TGTGCCAGCAGCATTGGGAGCTTCCAAGAGACCCAGTACTTC
TRBJ2-5 TRBV6-5 - TRBD2 15 CASSYSMTSRETQYF TGTGCCAGCAGTTACTCGATGACTAGCCGGGAGACCCAGTACTTC
TRBJ1-2 TRBV25-1 - - 15 CASSEGSGGGYGYTF TGTGCCAGCAGTGAAGGGAGTGGGGGGGGCTATGGCTACACCTTC
TRBJ2-3 TRBV7-9 - - 14 CASSLLRDAQAQYF TGTGCCAGCAGCTTATTGCGGGATGCGCAGGCGCAGTATTTT
TRBJ1-1 TRBV4-1 - - 14 CASSQFSGFTEAFF TGCGCCAGCAGCCAGTTTTCAGGGTTCACTGAAGCTTTCTTT
TRBJ1-2 TRBV29-1 - - 11 CSVRGNYGYTF TGCAGCGTTAGGGGGAACTATGGCTACACCTTC
TRBJ2-5 TRBV7-3 - - 13 CASSLRLLETQYF TGTGCCAGCAGCCTCAGGCTATTGGAGACCCAGTACTTC
TRBJ1-2 TRBV27 - - 13 CASSFGRFSGYTF TGTGCCAGCAGTTTCGGCAGGTTTTCTGGCTACACCTTC
TRBJ2-7 TRBV6-1 - TRBD2 15 CASSETSGGWGEQYF TGTGCCAGCAGTGAGACTAGCGGGGGATGGGGGGAGCAGTACTTC
TRBJ2-7 TRBV28 - - 17 CASIPWVRDSSLAEQYF TGTGCCAGCATCCCTTGGGTTCGGGACTCTTCATTGGCCGAGCAGTACTTC
TRBJ2-3 TRBV10-1 once TRBD2 17 CASSKDISGGVSDTQYF TGCGCCAGCAGCAAAGATATTAGCGGGGGGGTGTCAGATACGCAGTATTTT
TRBJ2-2 TRBV28 - TRBD1 16 CASSPTTGSTTGELFF TGTGCCAGCAGCCCTACGACAGGGTCGACCACCGGGGAGCTGTTTTTT
TRBJ2-7 TRBV4-3 - TRBD1 15 CASSQDPGTGDEQYF TGCGCCAGCAGCCAAGATCCCGGGACAGGGGACGAGCAGTACTTC
TRBJ2-7 TRBV20-1 - TRBD2 11 CSSGGIYEQYF TGCAGTTCCGGGGGGATCTACGAGCAGTACTTC
TRBJ1-4 TRBV7-2 - TRBD1 15 CASSLRAGGDEKLFF TGTGCCAGCAGCTTAAGGGCAGGGGGCGACGAAAAACTGTTTTTT
TRBJ1-1 TRBV12-3/TRBV12-4 - - 12 CASSLPRAEAFF TGTGCCAGCAGTTTACCTAGAGCTGAAGCTTTCTTT
TRBJ2-7 TRBV2 few TRBD1 15 CASSPPAGGRYEQYF TGTGCCAGCAGCCCCCCGGCAGGGGGCCGCTACGAGCAGTACTTC
TRBJ1-2 TRBV5-1 - - 17 CASSSSRLRDANYGYTF TGCGCCAGCAGCTCCTCGAGACTCCGAGACGCTAACTATGGCTACACCTTC
TRBJ1-5 TRBV30 - - 13 CAWSGRFNQPQHF TGTGCCTGGAGTGGCAGATTCAATCAGCCCCAGCATTTT